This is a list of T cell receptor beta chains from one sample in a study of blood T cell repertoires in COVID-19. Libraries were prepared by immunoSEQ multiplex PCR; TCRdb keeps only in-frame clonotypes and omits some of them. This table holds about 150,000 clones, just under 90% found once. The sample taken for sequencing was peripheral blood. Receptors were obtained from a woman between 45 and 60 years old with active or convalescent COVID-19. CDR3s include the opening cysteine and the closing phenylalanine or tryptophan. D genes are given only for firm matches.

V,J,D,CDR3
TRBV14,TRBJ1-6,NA,CASSSVAHSPLHF
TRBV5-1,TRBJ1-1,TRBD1,CASSHTDRVTEAFF
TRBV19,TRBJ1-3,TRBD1,CASSPTGGGDTIYF
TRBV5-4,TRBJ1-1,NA,CASSLGMERANTEAFF
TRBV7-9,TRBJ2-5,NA,CASSLRELQETQYF
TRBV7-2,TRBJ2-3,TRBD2,CASSLESPAGGPADTQYF
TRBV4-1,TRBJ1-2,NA,CASSQDRNGYTF
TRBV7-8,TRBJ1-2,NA,CASSTRQLQNYGYTF
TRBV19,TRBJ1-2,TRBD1,CASRPPGQTYGYTF
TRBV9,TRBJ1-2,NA,CASSVEAGPRGGYYGYTF
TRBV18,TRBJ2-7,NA,CASSPGGTAYEQYF
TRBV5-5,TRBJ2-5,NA,CASSFPGGRETQYF
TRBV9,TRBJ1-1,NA,CASSVFDGRSTEAFF
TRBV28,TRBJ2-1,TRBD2,CASNKREYNEQFF
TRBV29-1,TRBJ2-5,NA,CSVRGLAKHQETQYF
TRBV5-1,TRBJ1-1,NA,CASSRTINTEAFF
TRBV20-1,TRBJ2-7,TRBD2,CSASQASGSYEQYF
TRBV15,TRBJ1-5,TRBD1,CATSNDRDQPQHF
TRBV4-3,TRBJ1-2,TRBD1,CASSPGGYGYGYTF
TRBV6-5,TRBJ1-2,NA,CASSSQGYGYTF
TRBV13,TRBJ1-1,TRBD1,CASSLNRGWAEAFF
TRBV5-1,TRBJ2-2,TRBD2,CASSPLAGGDTGELFF
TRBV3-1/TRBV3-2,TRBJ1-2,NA,CASSSERGYTF
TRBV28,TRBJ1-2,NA,CASSLYENYGYTF
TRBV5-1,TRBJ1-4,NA,CASSLKLTGNEKLFF
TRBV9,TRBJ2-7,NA,CASSPTGTPTYEQYF
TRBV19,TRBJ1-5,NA,CASSIQRDQPQHF
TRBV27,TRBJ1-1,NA,CASRSNTEAFF
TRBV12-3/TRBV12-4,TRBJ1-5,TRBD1,CASSSRGEQPQHF
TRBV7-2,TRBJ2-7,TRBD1,CASSSGRGRHEQYF
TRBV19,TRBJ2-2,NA,CASSLARRGGTGELFF
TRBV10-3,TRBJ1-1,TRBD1,CATGTGPTEAFF
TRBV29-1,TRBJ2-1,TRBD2,CSVDPWGGSTSGGDNEQFF
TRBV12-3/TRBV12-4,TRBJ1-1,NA,CASSLQEAFF
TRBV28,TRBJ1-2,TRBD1,CASKGIGQGVGRAYGYTF
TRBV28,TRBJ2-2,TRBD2,CASSLSGGASGELFF
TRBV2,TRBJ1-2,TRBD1,CASVGQGTNYGYTF
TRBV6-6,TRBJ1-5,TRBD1,CASSPDRNQPQHF
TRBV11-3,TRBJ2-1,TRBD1,CASSGQGYNEQFF
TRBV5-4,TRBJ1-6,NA,CASSLMVTGFGSPLHF
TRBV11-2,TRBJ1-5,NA,CASSLGGLKHQPQHF
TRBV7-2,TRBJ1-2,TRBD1,CASSLVGTGDTYGYTF
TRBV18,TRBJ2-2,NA,CASSPPVRQNTGELFF
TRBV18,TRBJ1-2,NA,CASSPSEDYGYTF
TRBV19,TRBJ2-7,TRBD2,CASSPGTSGIPQRPYEQYF
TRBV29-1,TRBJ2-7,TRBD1,CSVVGTGAREQYF
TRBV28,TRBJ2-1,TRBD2,CASSRVLAGARDEQFF
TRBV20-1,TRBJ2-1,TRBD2,CSASRQSSGQRQFF
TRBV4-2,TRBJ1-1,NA,CASSLYLSTETEAFF
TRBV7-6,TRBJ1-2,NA,CASSLVGGFGLGYTF